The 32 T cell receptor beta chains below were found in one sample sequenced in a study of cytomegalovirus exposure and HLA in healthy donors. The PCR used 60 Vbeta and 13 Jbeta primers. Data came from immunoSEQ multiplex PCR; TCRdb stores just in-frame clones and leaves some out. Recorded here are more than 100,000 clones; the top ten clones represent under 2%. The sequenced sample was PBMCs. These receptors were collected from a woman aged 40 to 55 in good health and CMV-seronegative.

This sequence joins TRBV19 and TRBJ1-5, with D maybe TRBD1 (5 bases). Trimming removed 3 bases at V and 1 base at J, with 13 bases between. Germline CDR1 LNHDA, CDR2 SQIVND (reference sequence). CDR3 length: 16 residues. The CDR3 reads CASSIGPRASNQPQHF. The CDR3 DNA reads TGTGCCAGTAGTATTGGTCCCAGGGCCAGCAATCAGCCCCAGCATTTT.

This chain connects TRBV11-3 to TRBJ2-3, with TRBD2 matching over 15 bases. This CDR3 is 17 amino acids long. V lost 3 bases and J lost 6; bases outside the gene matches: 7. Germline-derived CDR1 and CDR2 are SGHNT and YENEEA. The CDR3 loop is CASSFGTSGGTLDTQYF. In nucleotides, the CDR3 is TGTGCCAGCAGCTTCGGGACTAGCGGGGGGACTTTGGATACGCAGTATTTT.

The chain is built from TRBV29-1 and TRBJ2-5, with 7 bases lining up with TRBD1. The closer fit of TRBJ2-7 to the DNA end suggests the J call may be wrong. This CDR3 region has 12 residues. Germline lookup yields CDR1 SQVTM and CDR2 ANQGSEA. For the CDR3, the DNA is TGCAGCGCGGGACAGACCTCCTACGAGCAGTACTTC. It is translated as CSAGQTSYEQYF.

The CDR3 coding sequence is TGTGCCAGTAGTACATCCGGGGGACAGAATTCTAACTATGGCTACACCTTC. Protein product: CASSTSGGQNSNYGYTF. The chain employs TRBV19 and TRBJ1-2, with 7 bases matching TRBD1. The length of the CDR3 is 17 residues. The V gene's germline CDR1 is LNHDA and CDR2 SQIVND (reference sequence). Trimming at V came to 4 bases and at J to 0 bases, leaving 11 bases not matched to a gene.

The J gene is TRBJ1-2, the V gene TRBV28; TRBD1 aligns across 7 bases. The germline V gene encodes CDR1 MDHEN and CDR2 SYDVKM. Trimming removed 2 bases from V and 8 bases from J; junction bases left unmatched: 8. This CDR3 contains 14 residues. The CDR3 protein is CASSLEGGPGGYTF. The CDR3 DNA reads TGTGCCAGCAGTTTAGAAGGGGGCCCTGGCGGCTACACCTTC.

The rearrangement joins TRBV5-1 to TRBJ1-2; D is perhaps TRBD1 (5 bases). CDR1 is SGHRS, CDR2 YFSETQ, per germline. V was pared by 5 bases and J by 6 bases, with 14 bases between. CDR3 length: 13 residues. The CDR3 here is CASSSTGGDGYTF. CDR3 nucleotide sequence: TGCGCCAGCAGTTCAACAGGAGGGGATGGCTACACCTTC.

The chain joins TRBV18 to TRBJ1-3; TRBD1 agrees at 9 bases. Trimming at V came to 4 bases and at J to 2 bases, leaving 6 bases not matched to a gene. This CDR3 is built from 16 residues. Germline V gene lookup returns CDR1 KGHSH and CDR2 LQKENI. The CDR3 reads CASSRTGVLTGNTIYF. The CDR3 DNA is TGTGCCAGCTCACGGACAGGGGTTCTTACTGGAAACACCATATATTTT. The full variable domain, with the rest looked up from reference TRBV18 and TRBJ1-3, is NAGVMQNPRHLVRRRGQEARLRCSPMKGHSHVYWYRQLPEEGLKFMVYLQKENIIDESGMPKERFSAEFPKEGPSILRIQQVVRGDSAAYFCASSRTGVLTGNTIYFGEGSWLTVV.

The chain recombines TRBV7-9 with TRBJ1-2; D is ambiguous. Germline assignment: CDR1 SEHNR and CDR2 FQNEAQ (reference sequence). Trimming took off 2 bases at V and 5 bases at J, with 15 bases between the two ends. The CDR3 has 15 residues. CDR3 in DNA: TGTGCCAGCAGCTTATTTGCGGGGTCGGGGTATGGCTACACCTTC. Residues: CASSLFAGSGYGYTF.

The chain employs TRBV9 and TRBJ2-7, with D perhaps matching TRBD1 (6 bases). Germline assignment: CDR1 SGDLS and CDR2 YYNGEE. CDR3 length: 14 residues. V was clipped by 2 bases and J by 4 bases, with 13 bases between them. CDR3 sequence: CASSVGQGKYEQYF. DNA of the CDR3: TGTGCCAGCAGCGTGGGGCAGGGGAAGTACGAGCAGTACTTC.

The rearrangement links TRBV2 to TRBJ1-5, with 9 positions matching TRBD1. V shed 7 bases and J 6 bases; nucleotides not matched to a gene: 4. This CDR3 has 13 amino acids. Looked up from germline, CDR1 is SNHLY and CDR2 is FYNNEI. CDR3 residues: CASNTQGAQPQHF. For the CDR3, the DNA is TGTGCCAGCAATACACAGGGGGCTCAGCCCCAGCATTTT.

The CDR3: CASSLMDSSGNTIYF. In DNA, the CDR3 is TGTGCCAGCAGCCTGATGGACAGCTCTGGAAACACCATATATTTT. The chain links TRBV9 to TRBJ1-3, with a weak D call TRBD1 (6 bases). With 4 bases removed from V and 0 bases from J, the gap between germline ends came to 11 bases. Looked up from germline, CDR1 is SGDLS and CDR2 is YYNGEE. This CDR3 comprises 15 residues.

CDR3 loop: CAIREDRDRGRLFF. In DNA form, the CDR3 reads TGTGCCATCAGGGAAGACCGGGACAGGGGGCGTTTGTTCTTC. The rearrangement uses TRBV10-3 and TRBJ2-1; TRBD1 aligns across 12 bases. Germline assignment: CDR1 ENHRY and CDR2 SYGVKD. The length of the CDR3 is 14 residues. V shed 6 bases, J shed 15 bases, and the junction held 12 bases outside the gene matches.

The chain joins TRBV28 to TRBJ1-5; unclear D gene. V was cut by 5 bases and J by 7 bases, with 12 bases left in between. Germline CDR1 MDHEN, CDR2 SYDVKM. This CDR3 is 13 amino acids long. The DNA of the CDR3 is TGTGCCAGCAGTGGAGGCCTGTGGCAGCCCCAGCATTTT. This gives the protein CASSGGLWQPQHF.

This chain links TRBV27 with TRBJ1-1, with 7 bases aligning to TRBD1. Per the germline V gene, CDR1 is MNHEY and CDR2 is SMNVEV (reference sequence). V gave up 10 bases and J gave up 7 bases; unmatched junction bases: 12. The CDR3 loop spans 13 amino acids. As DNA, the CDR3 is TGTGCCACCAAAGCAAACAGGGACAGTGAAGCTTTCTTT. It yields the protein CATKANRDSEAFF.

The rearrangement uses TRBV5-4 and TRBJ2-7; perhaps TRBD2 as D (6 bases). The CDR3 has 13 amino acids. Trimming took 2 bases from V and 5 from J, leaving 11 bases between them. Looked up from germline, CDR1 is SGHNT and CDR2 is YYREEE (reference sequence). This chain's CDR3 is CASSFGGSNEQYV. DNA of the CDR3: TGTGCCAGCAGCTTCGGGGGTTCCAACGAGCAGTACGTC.

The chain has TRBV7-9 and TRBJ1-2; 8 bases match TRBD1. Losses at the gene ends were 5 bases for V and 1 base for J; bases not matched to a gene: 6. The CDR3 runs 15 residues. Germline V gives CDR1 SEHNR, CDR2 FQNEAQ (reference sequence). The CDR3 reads CASSPPGQVNYGYTF. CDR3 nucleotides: TGTGCCAGCAGCCCACCGGGACAGGTTAACTATGGCTACACCTTC.

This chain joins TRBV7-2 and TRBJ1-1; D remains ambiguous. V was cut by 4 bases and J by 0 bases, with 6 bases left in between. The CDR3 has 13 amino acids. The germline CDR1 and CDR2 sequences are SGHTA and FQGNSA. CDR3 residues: CASSYQMNTEAFF. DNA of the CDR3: TGTGCCAGCAGCTATCAGATGAACACTGAAGCTTTCTTT.

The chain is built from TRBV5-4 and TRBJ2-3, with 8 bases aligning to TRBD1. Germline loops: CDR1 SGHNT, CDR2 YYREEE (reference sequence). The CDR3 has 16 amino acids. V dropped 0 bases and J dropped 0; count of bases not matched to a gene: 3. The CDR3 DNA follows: TGTGCCAGCAGCTTGGCCCGGGACAGGAGCACAGATACGCAGTATTTT. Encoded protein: CASSLARDRSTDTQYF. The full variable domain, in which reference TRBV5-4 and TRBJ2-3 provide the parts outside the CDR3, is ETGVTQSPTHLIKTRGQQVTLRCSSQSGHNTVSWYQQALGQGPQFIFQYYREEENGRGNFPPRFSGLQFPNYSSELNVNALELDDSALYLCASSLARDRSTDTQYFGPGTRLTVL.

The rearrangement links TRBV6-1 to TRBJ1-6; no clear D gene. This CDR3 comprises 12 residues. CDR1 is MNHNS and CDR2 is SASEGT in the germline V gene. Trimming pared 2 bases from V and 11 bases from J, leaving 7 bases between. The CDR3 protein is CASSERRPPLHF. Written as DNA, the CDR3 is TGTGCCAGCAGTGAAAGGAGGCCACCCCTCCACTTT.

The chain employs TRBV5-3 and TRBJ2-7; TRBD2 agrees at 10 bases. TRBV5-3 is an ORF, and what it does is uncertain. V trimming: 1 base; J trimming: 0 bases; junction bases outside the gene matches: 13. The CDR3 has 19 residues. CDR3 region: CARSLRLAGDGRSSYEQYV. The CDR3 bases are TGTGCCAGAAGCTTGCGGCTAGCGGGGGACGGAAGGAGCTCCTACGAGCAGTACGTC.

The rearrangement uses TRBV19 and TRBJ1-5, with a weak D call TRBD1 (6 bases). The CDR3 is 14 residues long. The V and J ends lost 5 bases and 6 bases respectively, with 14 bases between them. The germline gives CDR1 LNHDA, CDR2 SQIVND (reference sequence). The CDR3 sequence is CASSAQGRSQPQHF. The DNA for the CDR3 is TGTGCCAGTAGTGCACAGGGACGGAGTCAGCCCCAGCATTTT.

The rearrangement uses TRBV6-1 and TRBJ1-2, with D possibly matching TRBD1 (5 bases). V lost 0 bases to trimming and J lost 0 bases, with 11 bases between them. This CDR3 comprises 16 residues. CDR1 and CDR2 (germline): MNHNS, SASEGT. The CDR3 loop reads CASSEALAGPNYGYTF. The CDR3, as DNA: TGTGCCAGCAGTGAAGCCTTGGCAGGGCCTAACTATGGCTACACCTTC.

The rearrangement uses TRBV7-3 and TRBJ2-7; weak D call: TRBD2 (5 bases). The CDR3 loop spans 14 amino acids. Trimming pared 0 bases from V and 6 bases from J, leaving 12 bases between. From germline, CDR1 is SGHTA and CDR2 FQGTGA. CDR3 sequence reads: CASSLTSRESEQYF. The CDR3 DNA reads TGTGCCAGCAGCTTAACTTCGAGGGAAAGCGAGCAGTACTTC.

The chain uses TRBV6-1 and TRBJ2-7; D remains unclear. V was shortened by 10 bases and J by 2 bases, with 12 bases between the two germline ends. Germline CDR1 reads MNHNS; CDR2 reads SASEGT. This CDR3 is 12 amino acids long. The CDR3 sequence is CANDLEAYEQYV. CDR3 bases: TGTGCCAACGACTTAGAGGCCTACGAGCAGTACGTC.

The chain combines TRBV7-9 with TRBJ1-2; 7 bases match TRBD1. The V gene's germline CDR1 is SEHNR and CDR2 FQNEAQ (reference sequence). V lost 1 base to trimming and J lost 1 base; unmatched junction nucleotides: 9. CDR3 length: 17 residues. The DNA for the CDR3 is TGTGCCAGCAGCTTAGGGGGGGCAGGGGGATTTAACTATGGCTACACCTTC. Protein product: CASSLGGAGGFNYGYTF.

The CDR3 bases are TGTGCCAGCAGCTCGACAGTCACAGATACGCAGTATTTT. It is translated as CASSSTVTDTQYF. The chain employs TRBV11-1 and TRBJ2-3; D may be TRBD1 (5 bases). The CDR3 loop spans 13 amino acids. V was clipped by 4 bases and J by 2 bases, with 7 bases between them. Germline V gene data show CDR1 as SGHAT and CDR2 as FQDESV (reference sequence). Drawing the rest from reference TRBV11-1 and TRBJ2-3, the complete variable domain is EAEVAQSPRYKITEKSQAVAFWCDPISGHATLYWYRQILGQGPELLVQFQDESVVDDSQLPKDRFSAERLKGVDSTLKIQPAELGDSAMYLCASSSTVTDTQYFGPGTRLTVL.

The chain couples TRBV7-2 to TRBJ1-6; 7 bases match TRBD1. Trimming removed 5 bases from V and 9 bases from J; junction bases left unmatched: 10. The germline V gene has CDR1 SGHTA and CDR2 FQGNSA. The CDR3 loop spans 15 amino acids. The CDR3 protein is CASSTRQGMGSPLHF. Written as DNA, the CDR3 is TGTGCCAGCAGCACACGACAGGGCATGGGTTCACCCCTCCACTTT. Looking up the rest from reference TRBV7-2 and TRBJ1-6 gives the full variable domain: GAGVSQSPSNKVTEKGKDVELRCDPISGHTALYWYRQSLGQGLEFLIYFQGNSAPDKSGLPSDRFSAERTGGSVSTLTIQRTQQEDSAVYLCASSTRQGMGSPLHFGNGTRLTVT.

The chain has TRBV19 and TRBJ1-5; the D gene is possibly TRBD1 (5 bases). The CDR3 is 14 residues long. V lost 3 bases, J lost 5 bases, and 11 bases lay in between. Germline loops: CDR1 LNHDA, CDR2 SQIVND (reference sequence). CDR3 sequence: CASSIRGEDQPQHF. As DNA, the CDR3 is TGTGCCAGTAGTATTCGGGGGGAAGATCAGCCCCAGCATTTT.

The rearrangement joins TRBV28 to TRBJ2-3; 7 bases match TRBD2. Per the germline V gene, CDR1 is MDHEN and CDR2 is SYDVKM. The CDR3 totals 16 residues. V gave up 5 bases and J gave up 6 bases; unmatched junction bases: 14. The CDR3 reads CASSPGSAGSRDTQYF. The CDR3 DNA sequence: TGTGCCAGCAGTCCAGGGTCAGCGGGGTCGAGGGATACGCAGTATTTT.

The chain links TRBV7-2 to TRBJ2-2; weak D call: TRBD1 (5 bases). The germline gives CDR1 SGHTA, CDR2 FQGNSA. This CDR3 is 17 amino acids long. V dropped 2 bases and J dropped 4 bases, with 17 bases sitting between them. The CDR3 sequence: CASSLSGYQGSTGELFF. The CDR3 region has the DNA TGTGCCAGCAGCTTATCGGGCTACCAGGGAAGCACCGGGGAGCTGTTTTTT.

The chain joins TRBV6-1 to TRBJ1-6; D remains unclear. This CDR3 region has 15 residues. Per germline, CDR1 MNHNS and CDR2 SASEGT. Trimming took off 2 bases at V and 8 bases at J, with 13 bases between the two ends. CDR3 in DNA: TGTGCCAGCAGTGAAAGCATCAGGTGGTATTCACCCCTCCACTTT. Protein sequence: CASSESIRWYSPLHF.

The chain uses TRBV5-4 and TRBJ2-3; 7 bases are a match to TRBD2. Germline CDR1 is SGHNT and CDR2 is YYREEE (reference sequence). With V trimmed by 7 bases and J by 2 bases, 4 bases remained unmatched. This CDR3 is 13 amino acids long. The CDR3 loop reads CASRLAATDTQYF. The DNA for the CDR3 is TGTGCCAGCCGCCTAGCGGCCACAGATACGCAGTATTTT.